The TCR beta chain described here comes from a study of blood T cell repertoires in COVID-19. Study as a whole: Acute and convalescent COVID-19 specimens originated in the United States, Italy and Spain. Nucleic acid was either cDNA or gDNA, and it came from T cells, B-cell-depleted T cells, or PBMCs.

In the study's own analysis: By means of reference gene primer amplification, nucleated cell counts were estimated. TCRdb's table, derived via immunoSEQ multiplex PCR, lists solely in-frame clones and lacks some. V, J and clone size were drawn from that table, and D and trimming were deduced from the DNA. This sample yields under 250,000 clones, of which 75% to 85% are seen a single time; over 10% belongs to the top ten. Trimming took 1 base from V and 0 from J, leaving 9 bases between them. The length of the CDR3 is 15 residues. CDR1 and CDR2 from the germline V gene are LGHDT and YNNKEL (reference sequence).

The genes are TRBV3-1 (or the pseudogene TRBV3-2) and TRBJ1-2, with D tentatively TRBD1 (6 bases). Material: peripheral blood. The TCR originated in a human donor in a cohort sampled during active COVID-19. This chain's CDR3 is CASSQGGQTNYGYTF. The CDR3 DNA follows: TGTGCCAGCAGCCAAGGAGGACAGACTAACTATGGCTACACCTTC.